This T cell receptor (beta chain) was obtained from a study of cytomegalovirus exposure and HLA in healthy donors. General observations from the study: Donors belonging to an Asian-associated ancestry cluster reportedly showed fewer N-insertions in productive TCRs than the 666-donor mean, according to what a later analysis found. Productive rates of about 90% or about 30% were seen for most TCR beta V segments in an earlier analysis. Some highly shared sequence variants likely arose as a pipeline artifact.

This clone was seen a few times. The antigen remains unidentified. Use of 60 Vbeta and 13 Jbeta primers characterized the PCR. Method: immunoSEQ multiplex PCR; TCRdb's copy keeps in-frame clones and lacks some. The repertoire holds 85,000 to 130,000 clones, with approximately 81% as singletons. V was trimmed by 1 base and J by 7 bases, leaving 14 bases between them. The CDR3 loop spans 16 amino acids. Per germline, CDR1 LGHNA and CDR2 YNFKEQ. The receptor was derived from a female donor in good health and CMV-seropositive. The chain uses TRBV4-2 and TRBJ1-6; D is possibly TRBD1 (6 bases). What was sequenced was PBMCs. CDR3 residues: CASSQAGGRNNSPLHF. The CDR3 DNA follows: TGTGCCAGCAGCCAAGCTGGGGGCAGAAACAATTCACCCCTCCACTTT.